These 27 T cell receptor beta chains came from one sample sequenced in a study of T cells in Graves' hyperthyroidism and ophthalmopathy. From RNA transcripts, TCR beta CDR3 regions were amplified. A first-round RT-PCR of the TCR CDR3 used the HTBI primer set. One entry per CDR3 protein, called by TCRdb with MiXCR from the multiplex PCR reads. Of 200,000 to 300,000 distinct CDR3 sequences listed, 16% are singletons. The sequenced sample was blood. All receptors derive from a young woman with Graves' ophthalmopathy.

This clonotype was seen at least ten times. The CDR3 here is CSARGLAGALAKNIQYF. CDR3 nucleotides: TGCAGTGCTAGAGGGCTAGCGGGGGCCCTAGCCAAAAACATTCAGTACTTC. The chain uses TRBV20-1 and TRBJ2-4; 10 bases are shared with TRBD2. In germline, CDR1 is DFQATT, CDR2 SNEGSKA (reference sequence). J was trimmed by 0 bases and V by 1 base; bases with no gene match: 6. This CDR3 is built from 17 residues.

In this sample, this clonotype turned up a few times. The V gene is TRBV7-9, the J gene TRBJ1-3, with TRBD1 as a possible D gene (5 bases). Trimming removed 3 bases from V and 0 bases from J, with 12 bases in between. CDR1 is SEHNR and CDR2 is FQNEAQ in the germline V gene (reference sequence). The CDR3 is 16 amino acids. The DNA of the CDR3 is TGTGCCAGCAGCTTTACAGGACGGACCTCTGGAAACACCATATATTTT. Protein sequence: CASSFTGRTSGNTIYF. Variable domain in full (rest from reference TRBV7-9 and TRBJ1-3): DTGVSQNPRHKITKRGQNVTFRCDPISEHNRLYWYRQTLGQGPEFLTYFQNEAQLEKSRLLSDRFSAERPKGSFSTLEIQRTEQGDSAMYLCASSFTGRTSGNTIYFGEGSWLTVV.

This clonotype was recorded at least ten times. The rearrangement links TRBV20-1 to TRBJ2-7; TRBD1 matches 9 bases. V lost 2 bases to trimming and J lost 9 bases; unmatched junction nucleotides: 11. Germline loops: CDR1 DFQATT, CDR2 SNEGSKA (reference sequence). The CDR3 has 14 residues. CDR3 bases: TGCAGTGCTAGAACGGGGACAGGGTCCTTTGTGCAGTACTTC. Amino acid sequence: CSARTGTGSFVQYF.

This clonotype was seen many times. This chain uses TRBV20-1 with TRBJ1-5; TRBD1 agrees at 8 bases. This CDR3 spans 15 amino acids. The germline gives CDR1 DFQATT, CDR2 SNEGSKA (reference sequence). CDR3 sequence: CSATSGGANNQPQHF. CDR3 coding DNA: TGCAGCGCGACCTCAGGGGGCGCGAACAATCAGCCCCAGCATTTT.

This clonotype was recorded at least ten times. CDR3 nucleotides: TGTGCCAGCAGCGTATGGGACTCAGGGGATGCTGGCTACACCTTC. The encoded protein is CASSVWDSGDAGYTF. This rearrangement joins TRBV9 to TRBJ1-2, with D maybe TRBD1 (6 bases). In germline, CDR1 is SGDLS, CDR2 YYNGEE. Between the trimmed V and J ends, which lost 1 base and 7 bases, there was a span of 17 bases. The CDR3 runs to 15 residues.

This clonotype was recorded at least ten times. The chain is built from TRBV20-1 and TRBJ2-5, with D possibly matching TRBD2 (5 bases). This CDR3 comprises 14 residues. Germline lookup yields CDR1 DFQATT and CDR2 SNEGSKA (reference sequence). Between the trimmed V and J ends, which lost 3 bases and 5 bases, there was a span of 16 bases. CDR3 nucleotide sequence: TGCAGTGCTAGTGCCGACGGGAACTGGGAGACCCAGTACTTC. Its protein product is CSASADGNWETQYF.

Worth noting for this clonotype: This may be a read error, as it is one base from a much larger clone. The chain joins TRBV7-2 to TRBJ1-1; D call uncertain. This CDR3 contains 15 residues. CDR1 is SGHTA, CDR2 FQGNSA, per germline. The CDR3 DNA reads as TGTGCCAGCAGCTTTTTCGTCGGGAGGAACGCTGAAGCTTTCTTT. Translation gives CASSFFVGRNAEAFF.

This clonotype came up many times. The J gene is TRBJ2-1, the V gene TRBV20-1; D is possibly TRBD1 (6 bases). CDR1 and CDR2 from the germline V gene are DFQATT and SNEGSKA (reference sequence). V was cut by 3 bases and J by 3 bases, with 12 bases left in between. This CDR3 is 14 amino acids long. CDR3 nucleotides: TGCAGTGCTAGGGGGGCGGCGAACTACAATGAGCAGTTCTTC. This codes for CSARGAANYNEQFF.

The chain is built from TRBV20-1 and TRBJ2-7; TRBD2 matches 12 bases. The germline V gene encodes CDR1 DFQATT and CDR2 SNEGSKA (reference sequence). V shed 6 bases and J 4 bases; nucleotides not matched to a gene: 7. The CDR3 is made up of 14 amino acids. This CDR3 reads CSAIRTSGTYEQYF. The CDR3 nucleotides read TGCAGTGCAATCAGGACTAGCGGGACATACGAGCAGTACTTC.

This clonotype was picked up a small number of times. The chain is built from TRBV28 and TRBJ2-1; 14 nucleotides align to TRBD2. The germline V gene encodes CDR1 MDHEN and CDR2 SYDVKM. The CDR3 totals 19 residues. The V segment lost 6 bases and the J segment 6 bases; nucleotides outside the gene matches: 16. CDR3 sequence reads: CASSPRLAGGIRVRNEQFF. The DNA of the CDR3 is TGTGCCAGCAGCCCCCGACTAGCGGGGGGGATCCGGGTTCGCAATGAGCAGTTCTTC.

This clonotype was seen many times. The chain employs TRBV5-5 and TRBJ1-1, with a possible D match to TRBD1 (6 bases). The CDR3 loop spans 14 amino acids. Germline V gene data show CDR1 as SGHKS and CDR2 as YYEKEE (reference sequence). Trimming shortened V by 6 bases and J by 4 bases, and 16 bases separated the two germline ends. CDR3: CASTVQAGVTEAFF. As DNA, the CDR3 is TGTGCCAGCACCGTCCAAGCAGGGGTCACTGAAGCTTTCTTT. Looking up the rest from reference TRBV5-5 and TRBJ1-1 gives the full variable domain: DAGVTQSPTHLIKTRGQQVTLRCSPISGHKSVSWYQQVLGQGPQFIFQYYEKEERGRGNFPDRFSARQFPNYSSELNVNALLLGDSALYLCASTVQAGVTEAFFGQGTRLTVV.

This clonotype was recorded only once. V is TRBV4-2 and J is TRBJ2-1; 15 bases line up with TRBD2. Germline V gives CDR1 LGHNA, CDR2 YNFKEQ. The V and J ends lost 1 base and 4 bases, in that order; junction bases with no gene match: 5. CDR3 length: 18 amino acids. CDR3 in DNA: TGTGCCAGCAGCCAAGGGACTAGCGGGAGGGCTGCTTACAATGAGCAGTTCTTC. Amino acids: CASSQGTSGRAAYNEQFF.

This clonotype has a count of ten or more. The chain employs TRBV6-2 or TRBV6-3 and TRBJ1-3; D gene unclear. Germline V CDR1 and CDR2: MNHEY, SVGEGT. The V end was cut by 2 bases, the J end by 0 bases, with 11 bases between. CDR3 length: 16 amino acids. The CDR3 DNA follows: TGTGCCAGCAGTTACGAGCTTCTAGGCTCTGGAAACACCATATATTTT. Protein: CASSYELLGSGNTIYF.

This clonotype was recorded many times. The gene calls are TRBV12-3 or TRBV12-4 and TRBJ1-5; TRBD1 matches 7 bases. The CDR3 loop spans 15 amino acids. The V gene end was trimmed by 5 bases and the J gene end by 3 bases; junction bases not matched to a gene: 7. The CDR3 DNA is TGTGCCAGCAGTATGAGACAGGGTCCCAATCAGCCCCAGCATTTT. Translating gives CASSMRQGPNQPQHF.

This clonotype was counted a few times. The rearrangement uses TRBV6-8 and TRBJ2-6, with D perhaps matching TRBD2 (6 bases). There are 19 residues in the CDR3. The germline V gene has CDR1 MNHGY and CDR2 SAAAGT. V lost 5 bases and J lost 4, with 24 bases in between. The CDR3, as DNA: TGTGCCAGCAGTCCCCGCCTAGGGCAAGGGACTTACGGGGCCAACGTCCTGACTTTC. Translation gives CASSPRLGQGTYGANVLTF.

At least ten counts were recorded for this clonotype. The chain's CDR3 is CASRPTTSGRFVNIQYF. For the CDR3, the DNA is TGTGCCAGCAGGCCGACAACTAGCGGGAGATTCGTAAACATTCAGTACTTC. The rearrangement joins TRBV11-2 to TRBJ2-4; 11 positions match TRBD2. Unmatched junction bases numbered 13, after V lost 6 bases and J lost 6 bases. Per germline, CDR1 SGHAT and CDR2 FQNNGV. The CDR3 sequence is 17 residues long.

This clonotype has a count of ten or more. The chain uses TRBV6-1 and TRBJ1-1; 10 bases align to TRBD1. CDR1 and CDR2 from the germline V gene are MNHNS and SASEGT. V lost 5 bases and J lost 6; bases outside the gene matches: 9. The CDR3 sequence is 15 residues long. This CDR3 reads CASSPNRQGAAEAFF. DNA of the CDR3: TGTGCCAGCAGTCCCAACCGACAGGGGGCCGCTGAAGCTTTCTTT.

This clonotype was counted at least ten times. This sequence joins TRBV27 and TRBJ2-7; D might be TRBD1 (6 bases). The CDR3 has 15 residues. The ends were cut back, 6 bases at V and 6 bases at J, with 21 bases in the middle. Germline values: CDR1 MNHEY, CDR2 SMNVEV (reference sequence). The CDR3 loop reads CASSYVAGASFEQYF. CDR3 bases: TGTGCCAGCAGCTATGTAGCAGGGGCGAGTTTCGAGCAGTACTTC.

This clonotype appeared a few times. The genes are TRBV4-3 and TRBJ2-1; D is tentatively TRBD1 or TRBD2 (5 bases each). V lost 0 bases to trimming and J lost 6 bases, with 12 bases between them. The CDR3 is 15 amino acids. Per the germline V gene, CDR1 is LGHNA and CDR2 is YSLEER. The CDR3 nucleotides are TGCGCCAGCAGCCAAGATGGGGGACGGTCCAATGAGCAGTTCTTC. This codes for CASSQDGGRSNEQFF.

The sample holds a few counts of this clonotype. One end of the junction does not line up with germline, which may come from a read error. V usage is TRBV12-3 or TRBV12-4 and J usage is TRBJ1-2, with 8 bases matching TRBD1. The CDR3 length is 15 residues. DNA of the CDR3: TGTGCCAGCAGCCTAGGACAGGGACCATTCTATAGCTACACCTTC. Its translation: CASSLGQGPFYSYTF.

Many counts were recorded for this clonotype. The genes are TRBV5-8 and TRBJ1-5, with TRBD1 as a possible D gene (6 bases). In germline, CDR1 is SGHTS, CDR2 YDEGEE. V shed 5 bases and J shed 4 bases, with 19 bases lying between them. The CDR3 has 16 amino acids. CDR3 protein: CASRADYRETNQPQHF. In nucleotides, the CDR3 is TGTGCCAGCAGGGCGGACTACAGGGAAACGAATCAGCCCCAGCATTTT.

This clonotype was observed many times. This sequence joins TRBV18 and TRBJ1-6; D ambiguous. Trimming left V 2 bases short and J 3 bases short, with 8 bases between. The length of the CDR3 is 15 residues. Per the germline V gene, CDR1 is KGHSH and CDR2 is LQKENI. CDR3 in DNA: TGTGCCAGCTCACCAGTAGGGATCTATAATTCACCCCTCCACTTT. This sequence encodes CASSPVGIYNSPLHF.

Many counts were recorded for this clonotype. The rearrangement uses TRBV12-3 or TRBV12-4 and TRBJ1-2; 11 nucleotides match TRBD1. J lost 0 bases, V lost 2 bases, and 11 bases had no gene match. The CDR3 is made up of 19 amino acids. This CDR3 reads CASSLRGWGQGGSNYGYTF. For the CDR3, the DNA is TGTGCCAGCAGTTTAAGGGGGTGGGGACAGGGGGGATCTAACTATGGCTACACCTTC.

This clonotype was seen ten or more times. This chain connects TRBV13 to TRBJ2-7; 9 bases match TRBD1. Germline loops: CDR1 PRHDT, CDR2 FYEKMQ (reference sequence). The CDR3 spans 15 residues. The V segment lost 3 bases and the J segment 6 bases; nucleotides outside the gene matches: 9. The CDR3 loop is CASSFRDRVFAEQYF. CDR3 nucleotides: TGTGCCAGCAGCTTCCGGGACAGGGTTTTCGCCGAGCAGTACTTC.

This clonotype showed up many times. The rearrangement joins TRBV6-2 or TRBV6-3 to TRBJ2-1, with D uncertain. The CDR3 extends over 13 amino acids. Trimming shortened V by 4 bases and J by 8 bases, and 12 bases separated the two germline ends. Germline-derived CDR1 and CDR2 are MNHEY and SVGEGT. CDR3 in DNA: TGTGCCAGCAGTTGGGTGAGGTGGGATGAGCAGTTCTTC. It translates to CASSWVRWDEQFF.

This clonotype was found many times. V gene TRBV20-1 combines with J gene TRBJ2-7; TRBD1 matches at 8 bases. CDR1 and CDR2 from the germline V gene are DFQATT and SNEGSKA (reference sequence). The CDR3 spans 13 residues. V was clipped by 5 bases and J by 2 bases; unmatched bases: 5. This CDR3 reads CSARTGLTYEQYF. Here the CDR3 DNA reads TGCAGTGCTCGGACAGGGTTGACCTACGAGCAGTACTTC.

This clonotype was found many times. The chain joins TRBV6-2 or TRBV6-3 to TRBJ2-1; D is uncertain. Germline V gives CDR1 MNHEY, CDR2 SVGEGT. CDR3 length: 13 amino acids. The germline V and J ends were trimmed by 2 bases and 7 bases, with 9 bases remaining between them. CDR3 amino acids: CASSYGPGNEQFF. DNA for the CDR3: TGTGCCAGCAGTTACGGTCCCGGGAATGAGCAGTTCTTC.